These 12 T cell receptor beta chains were sequenced from one sample in a study of blood T cells in healthy people across ages. Sample-barcoded 5' priming and a J-beta primer mix drove a second PCR of roughly 6 to 12 cycles. Via MiXCR, TCRdb re-called the 5' RACE reads, giving one row per CDR3 protein. The profile shows 1.4 million or so distinct CDR3 sequences, approximately 43% of them singletons. The sequenced sample consisted of blood. The receptors were gathered from a woman younger than 30 in good health.

A note on this clonotype: A junction end diverges from the germline sequence, so it may reflect a read error. The J gene is TRBJ2-3, the V gene TRBV12-3 or TRBV12-4, with TRBD2 matching over 11 bases. The CDR3 is made up of 16 amino acids. CDR3 coding DNA: TGTGTCAGCAGTTGGGCTAGCGGGGGGATCACAGATACGCAGTATTTT. Translating gives CVSSWASGGITDTQYF.

This clonotype was counted a single time. A much more abundant neighbour one base away suggests this may be a read error. CDR3 region: CASSFSEEQFF. The CDR3 bases are TGTGCCAGCAGCTTTAGCGAAGAGCAGTTCTTC. This rearrangement joins TRBV5-5 to TRBJ2-1; perhaps TRBD2 as D (5 bases). The germline CDR1 and CDR2 sequences are SGHKS and YYEKEE (reference sequence). The V gene lost 2 bases and the J gene lost 10 bases, with 7 bases spanning the gap. The CDR3 is made up of 11 amino acids.

J is TRBJ1-4 and V is TRBV5-1; 10 positions match TRBD1. This CDR3 contains 15 residues. The germline CDR1 and CDR2 sequences are SGHRS and YFSETQ. J gave up 6 bases and V 4 bases, and 6 bases lay outside the gene matches. The CDR3 nucleotides are TGCGCCAGCAGCCCCGGGACAGGGGTTCATGAAAAACTGTTTTTT. Translated: CASSPGTGVHEKLFF. The complete variable domain, with remaining parts taken from reference TRBV5-1 and TRBJ1-4, reads KAGVTQTPRYLIKTRGQQVTLSCSPISGHRSVSWYQQTPGQGLQFLFEYFSETQRNKGNFPGRFSGRQFSNSRSEMNVSTLELGDSALYLCASSPGTGVHEKLFFGSGTQLSVL.

This chain connects TRBV20-1 to TRBJ1-1; D is unclear. Germline V gene lookup returns CDR1 DFQATT and CDR2 SNEGSKA (reference sequence). V was shortened by 1 base and J by 11 bases, with 11 bases between the two germline ends. The CDR3 length is 11 residues. CDR3 in amino acids: CSARVGREAFF. CDR3 bases: TGCAGTGCTAGAGTGGGCCGAGAGGCTTTCTTT.

Comments on this clonotype: Without the conserved terminal phenylalanine or tryptophan, this CDR3 likely stems from a read error. The chain uses TRBV2 and TRBJ2-1; the D is unclear. Per germline, CDR1 SNHLY and CDR2 FYNNEI. The CDR3 covers 14 residues. V was shortened by 6 bases and J by 10 bases, with 19 bases between the two germline ends. As DNA, the CDR3 is TGTGCCAGCAGCGAAAGTTGGGGTGGTAGCGAGCAGTTCTTG. As protein: CASSESWGGSEQFL.

This chain connects TRBV12-3 or TRBV12-4 to TRBJ1-2; the match to TRBD1 covers 8 bases. V shed 2 bases, J shed 1 base, and the junction held 15 bases outside the gene matches. There are 19 residues in the CDR3. CDR3 nucleotides: TGTGCCAGCAGTTTATTCGGACAGGGCGGAGGTTTTCTTAACTATGGCTACACCTTC. Encoded protein: CASSLFGQGGGFLNYGYTF.

This clonotype was counted between two and nine times. The V and J genes are TRBV7-9 and TRBJ2-1, with TRBD1 matching over 9 bases. The V and J ends lost 1 base and 15 bases, in that order; junction bases with no gene match: 13. The CDR3 totals 15 residues. CDR1 SEHNR and CDR2 FQNEAQ come from the germline V gene (reference sequence). The CDR3 loop reads CASSLVDRGVLALFF. In DNA form, the CDR3 reads TGTGCCAGCAGCTTAGTTGACAGGGGGGTCCTGGCGTTGTTCTTC.

The genes are TRBV27 and TRBJ2-3; D remains unclear. CDR1 is MNHEY and CDR2 is SMNVEV in the germline V gene (reference sequence). The CDR3 length is 13 residues. Deletions cut 7 bases from V and 5 bases from J, with 13 bases between. The CDR3 DNA reads as TGTGCCAGCACGAACTTCAACGAAGATACGCAGTATTTT. Its protein product is CASTNFNEDTQYF.

V gene TRBV3-1 combines with J gene TRBJ1-6, with a possible D match to TRBD1 (5 bases). The CDR3 has 15 residues. CDR1 LGHDT and CDR2 YNNKEL come from the germline V gene (reference sequence). V was pared by 4 bases and J by 2 bases, with 9 bases between. CDR3 in amino acids: CASSRDSTYNSPLHF. The CDR3 nucleotides are TGTGCCAGCAGCCGAGACAGTACCTATAATTCACCCCTCCACTTT.

The chain links TRBV6-6 to TRBJ1-3, with 7 nucleotides matching TRBD1. Germline assignment: CDR1 MNHNY and CDR2 SVGAGI (reference sequence). The CDR3 is made up of 16 amino acids. J gave up 0 bases and V 3 bases, and 5 bases lay outside the gene matches. The CDR3 nucleotides read TGTGCCAGCAGTTATACAGGGGCTTTCTCTGGAAACACCATATATTTT. This translates into CASSYTGAFSGNTIYF.

The V gene is TRBV3-1, the J gene TRBJ1-2, with D uncertain. V gave up 1 base and J gave up 5 bases, with 14 bases separating them. CDR3 length equals 15 residues. Germline V CDR1 and CDR2: LGHDT, YNNKEL (reference sequence). CDR3 in amino acids: CASSQGMLGKYGYTF. The CDR3, as DNA: TGTGCCAGCAGCCAAGGGATGTTGGGGAAGTATGGCTACACCTTC.

The CDR3 loop reads CASSPWGLGFADTQYF. CDR3 in DNA: TGTGCCAGCAGCCCTTGGGGACTAGGATTCGCAGATACGCAGTATTTT. The gene calls are TRBV6-6 and TRBJ2-3; 8 nucleotides match TRBD2. V trimming: 6 bases; J trimming: 4 bases; junction bases outside the gene matches: 12. The germline V gene encodes CDR1 MNHNY and CDR2 SVGAGI (reference sequence). This CDR3 has 16 amino acids.